The 5 T cell receptor beta chains below all came from one sample that was sequenced in a study of T-cell reconstitution after alpha-beta-depleted transplantation in children. It was with unique molecular identifiers that the TCRbeta library was prepared. TCRdb passed the PCR reads through MiXCR, listing each CDR3 protein once. The sample contains some 260,000 distinct CDR3 sequences, around 25% of which appear only once. The source was PBMCs, mostly from graft donor cells, collected 360 days after TCRalphabeta/CD19-depleted stem cell transplant. The receptors were gathered from a female patient aged 2-10 years who had a stem cell transplant for congenital amegakaryocytic thrombocytopenia, so the T cells may come from the graft donor.

There are a few counts of this clonotype. V and J are TRBV4-1 and TRBJ1-5; a possible D gene is TRBD1 (5 bases). With 2 bases removed from V and 2 bases from J, the gap between germline ends came to 16 bases. The CDR3 is 17 amino acids. CDR1 is MGHRA, CDR2 YSYEKL, per germline. The CDR3 DNA reads TGCGCCAGCAGCCAACCGACGGTCCAGGGTGGCAATCAGCCCCAGCATTTT. It yields the protein CASSQPTVQGGNQPQHF.

In this sample, this clonotype turned up many times. The V gene is TRBV5-1, the J gene TRBJ2-2; 8 bases fit TRBD2. Germline V lookup: CDR1 SGHRS, CDR2 YFSETQ. The CDR3 runs 16 residues. With 3 bases clipped from V and 0 bases from J, the junction kept 4 bases outside the gene matches. The CDR3 DNA reads TGCGCCAGCAGCTCCTTAGCGGGATCGAACACCGGGGAGCTGTTTTTT. It specifies CASSSLAGSNTGELFF.

The chain links TRBV30 to TRBJ1-2; D is uncertain. With 0 bases removed from V and 1 base from J, the gap between germline ends came to 15 bases. Germline CDR1 is GTSNPN and CDR2 is SVGIG (reference sequence). The length of the CDR3 is 16 residues. CDR3 sequence (DNA): TGTGCCTGGAGTGTAGGGAGTTGGCGATTTAACTATGGCTACACCTTC. It codes for CAWSVGSWRFNYGYTF.

V and J are TRBV5-6 and TRBJ2-3, with D perhaps TRBD1 (6 bases). The germline CDR1 and CDR2 sequences are SGHDT and YYEEEE. CDR3 length equals 15 residues. Trimming pared 4 bases from V and 2 bases from J, leaving 14 bases between. DNA of the CDR3: TGTGCCAGCAGCCCGCCCGGGACACCCACAGATACGCAGTATTTT. Protein sequence: CASSPPGTPTDTQYF.

Many counts were recorded for this clonotype. The chain employs TRBV10-3 and TRBJ2-3, with 8 nucleotides matching TRBD1. Per the germline V gene, CDR1 is ENHRY and CDR2 is SYGVKD. This CDR3 contains 16 residues. V trimming: 0 bases; J trimming: 4 bases; junction bases outside the gene matches: 6. The DNA for the CDR3 is TGTGCCATCAGTGAGTCGGCAGGGGGCGGCCCAGATACGCAGTATTTT. It translates to CAISESAGGGPDTQYF.